This T cell receptor (beta chain) was recorded in a study of siplizumab effects on memory and regulatory T cells. Some clones are missing from TCRdb's copy, which holds only in-frame ones; the method was immunoSEQ multiplex PCR. This table has around 110,000 clones, roughly 94% appearing once. The V end was cut by 1 base, the J end by 2 bases, with 17 bases between. There are 17 residues in the CDR3. Per the germline V gene, CDR1 is SGHDT and CDR2 is YYEEEE. The V gene is TRBV5-6, the J gene TRBJ2-3, with D possibly being TRBD1 or TRBD2 (5 bases each). Sample: non-Treg CD4+ T cells sorted from blood. The sequence came from a human donor in good health. CDR3 residues: CASSLLGETVITDTQYF. CDR3 coding DNA: TGTGCCAGCAGCTTGTTGGGGGAGACGGTTATCACAGATACGCAGTATTTT.